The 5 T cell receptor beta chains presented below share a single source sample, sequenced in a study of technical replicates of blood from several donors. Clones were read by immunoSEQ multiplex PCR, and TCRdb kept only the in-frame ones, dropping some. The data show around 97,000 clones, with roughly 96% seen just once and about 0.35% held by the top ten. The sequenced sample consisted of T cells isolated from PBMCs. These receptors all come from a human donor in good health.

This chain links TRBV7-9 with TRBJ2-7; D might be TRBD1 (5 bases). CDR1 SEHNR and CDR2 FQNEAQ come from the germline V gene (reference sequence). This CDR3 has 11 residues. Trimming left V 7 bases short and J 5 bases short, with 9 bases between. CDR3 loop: CASTVGHEQYF. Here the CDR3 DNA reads TGTGCCAGCACCGTGGGGCACGAGCAGTACTTC.

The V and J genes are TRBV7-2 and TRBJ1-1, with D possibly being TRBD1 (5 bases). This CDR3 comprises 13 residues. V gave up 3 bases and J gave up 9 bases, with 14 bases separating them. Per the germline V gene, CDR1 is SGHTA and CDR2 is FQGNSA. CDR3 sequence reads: CASSFPDGGKAFF. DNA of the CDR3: TGTGCCAGCAGCTTCCCGGACGGGGGGAAAGCTTTCTTT.

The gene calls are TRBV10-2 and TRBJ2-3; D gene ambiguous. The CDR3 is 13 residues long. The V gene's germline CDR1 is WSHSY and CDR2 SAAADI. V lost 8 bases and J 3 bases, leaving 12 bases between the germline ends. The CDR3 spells CASGWRLTDTQYF. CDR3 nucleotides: TGCGCCAGCGGTTGGCGGCTGACAGATACGCAGTATTTT.

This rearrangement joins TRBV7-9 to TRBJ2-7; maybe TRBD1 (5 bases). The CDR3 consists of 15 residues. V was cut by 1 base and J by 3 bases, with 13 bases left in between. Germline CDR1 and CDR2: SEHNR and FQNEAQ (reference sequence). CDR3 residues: CASSLDGPGYYEQYF. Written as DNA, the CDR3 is TGTGCCAGCAGCTTAGATGGGCCAGGGTACTACGAGCAGTACTTC.

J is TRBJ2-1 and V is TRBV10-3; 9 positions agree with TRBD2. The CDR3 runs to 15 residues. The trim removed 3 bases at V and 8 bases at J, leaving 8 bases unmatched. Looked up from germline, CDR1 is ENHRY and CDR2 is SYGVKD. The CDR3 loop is CAISDVQREDDEQFF. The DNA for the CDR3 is TGTGCCATCAGTGACGTTCAGCGGGAGGACGATGAGCAGTTCTTC.